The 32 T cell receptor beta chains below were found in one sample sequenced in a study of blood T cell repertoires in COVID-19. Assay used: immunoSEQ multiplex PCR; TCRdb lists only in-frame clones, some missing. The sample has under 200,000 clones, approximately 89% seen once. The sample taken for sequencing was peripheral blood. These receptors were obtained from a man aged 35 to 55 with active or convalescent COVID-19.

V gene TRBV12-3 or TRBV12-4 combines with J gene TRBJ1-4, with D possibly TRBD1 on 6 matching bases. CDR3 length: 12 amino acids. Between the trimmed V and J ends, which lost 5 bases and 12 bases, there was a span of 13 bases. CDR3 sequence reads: CASSPGTRELFF. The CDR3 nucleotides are TGTGCCAGCAGTCCCGGGACACGGGAACTGTTTTTT.

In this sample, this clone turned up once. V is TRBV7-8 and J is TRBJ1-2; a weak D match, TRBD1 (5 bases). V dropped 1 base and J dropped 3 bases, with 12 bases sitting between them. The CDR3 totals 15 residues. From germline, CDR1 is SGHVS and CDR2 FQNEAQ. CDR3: CASSLGRQGHYGYTF. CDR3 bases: TGTGCCAGCAGCTTAGGCCGGCAGGGTCACTATGGCTACACCTTC.

The CDR3 loop reads CASSAGEQFF. CDR3 nucleotides: TGTGCCAGCTCCGCGGGGGAGCAGTTCTTC. This chain connects TRBV2 to TRBJ2-1, with D tentatively TRBD2 (6 bases). CDR1 is SNHLY and CDR2 is FYNNEI in the germline V gene. V lost 8 bases and J 10 bases, leaving 9 bases between the germline ends. The CDR3 totals 10 residues. The entire variable domain, with the rest obtained from reference TRBV2 and TRBJ2-1, is as follows: EPEVTQTPSHQVTQMGQEVILRCVPISNHLYFYWYRQILGQKVEFLVSFYNNEISEKSEIFDDQFSVERPDGSNFTLKIRSTKLEDSAMYFCASSAGEQFFGPGTRLTVL.

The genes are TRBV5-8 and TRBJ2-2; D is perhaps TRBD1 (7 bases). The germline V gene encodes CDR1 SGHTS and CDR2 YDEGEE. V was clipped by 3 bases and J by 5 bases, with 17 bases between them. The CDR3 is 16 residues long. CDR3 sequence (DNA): TGTGCCAGCAGCTGGCAGGGGGGACGGTCGACCGGGGAGCTGTTTTTT. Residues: CASSWQGGRSTGELFF.

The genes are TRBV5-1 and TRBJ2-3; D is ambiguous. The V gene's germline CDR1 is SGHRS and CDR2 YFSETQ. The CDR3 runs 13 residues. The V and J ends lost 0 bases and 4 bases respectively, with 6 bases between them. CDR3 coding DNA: TGCGCCAGCAGCTTGGAACTTGCAGATACGCAGTATTTT. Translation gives CASSLELADTQYF.

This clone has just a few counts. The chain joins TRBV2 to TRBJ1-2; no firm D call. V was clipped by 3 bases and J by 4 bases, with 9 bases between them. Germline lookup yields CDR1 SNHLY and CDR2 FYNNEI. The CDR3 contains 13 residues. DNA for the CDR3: TGTGCCAGCAGTGACAGGATACTCTATGGCTACACCTTC. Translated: CASSDRILYGYTF. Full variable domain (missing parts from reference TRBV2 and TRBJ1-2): EPEVTQTPSHQVTQMGQEVILRCVPISNHLYFYWYRQILGQKVEFLVSFYNNEISEKSEIFDDQFSVERPDGSNFTLKIRSTKLEDSAMYFCASSDRILYGYTFGSGTRLTVV.

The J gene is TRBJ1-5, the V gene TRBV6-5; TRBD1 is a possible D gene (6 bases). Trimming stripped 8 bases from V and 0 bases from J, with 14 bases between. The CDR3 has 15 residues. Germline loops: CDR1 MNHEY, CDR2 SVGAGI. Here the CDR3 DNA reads TGTGCCAGCGAGGGCAGGGGAATTAGCAATCAGCCCCAGCATTTT. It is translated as CASEGRGISNQPQHF.

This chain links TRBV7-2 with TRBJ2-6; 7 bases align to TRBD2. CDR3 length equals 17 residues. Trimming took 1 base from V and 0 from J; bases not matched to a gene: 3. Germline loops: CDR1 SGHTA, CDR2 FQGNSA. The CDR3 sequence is CASSLVASGSGANVLTF. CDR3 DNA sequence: TGTGCCAGCAGCTTAGTCGCTAGCGGCTCTGGGGCCAACGTCCTGACTTTC.

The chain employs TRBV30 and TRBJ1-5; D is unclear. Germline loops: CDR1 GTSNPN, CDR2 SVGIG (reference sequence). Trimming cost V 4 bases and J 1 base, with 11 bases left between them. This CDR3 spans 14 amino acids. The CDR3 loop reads CAWKIPGSNQPQHF. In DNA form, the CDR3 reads TGTGCCTGGAAAATCCCAGGAAGCAATCAGCCCCAGCATTTT.

The CDR3 DNA is TGTGCCAGCAGCCAAAACAGGGGGGAGACTGAAGCTTTCTTT. Amino acids: CASSQNRGETEAFF. This chain joins TRBV9 and TRBJ1-1; TRBD1 matches at 8 bases. The V and J ends lost 4 bases and 5 bases, in that order; junction bases with no gene match: 7. This CDR3 spans 14 amino acids. Germline lookup yields CDR1 SGDLS and CDR2 YYNGEE.

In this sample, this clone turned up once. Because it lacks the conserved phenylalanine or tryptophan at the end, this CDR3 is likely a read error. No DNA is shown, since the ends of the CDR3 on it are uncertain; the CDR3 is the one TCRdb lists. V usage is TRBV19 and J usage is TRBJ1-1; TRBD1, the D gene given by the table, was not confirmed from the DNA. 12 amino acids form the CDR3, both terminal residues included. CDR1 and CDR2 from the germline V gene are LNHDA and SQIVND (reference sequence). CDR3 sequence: CASRRRGQLIRE.

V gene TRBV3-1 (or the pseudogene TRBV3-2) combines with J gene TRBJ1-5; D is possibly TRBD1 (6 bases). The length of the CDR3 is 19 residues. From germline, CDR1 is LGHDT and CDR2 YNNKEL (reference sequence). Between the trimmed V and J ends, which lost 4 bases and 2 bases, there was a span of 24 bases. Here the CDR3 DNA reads TGTGCCAGCAGCCTAACCCGTCCCCCGACAGGACTCCGCAATCAGCCCCAGCATTTT. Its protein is CASSLTRPPTGLRNQPQHF.

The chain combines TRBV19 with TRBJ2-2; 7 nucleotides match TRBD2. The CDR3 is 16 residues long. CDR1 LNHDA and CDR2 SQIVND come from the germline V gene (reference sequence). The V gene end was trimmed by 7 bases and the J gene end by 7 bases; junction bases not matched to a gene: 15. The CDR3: CASTTGEGSIGGELFF. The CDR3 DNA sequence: TGTGCCAGTACTACGGGGGAGGGTTCAATAGGCGGGGAGCTGTTTTTT.

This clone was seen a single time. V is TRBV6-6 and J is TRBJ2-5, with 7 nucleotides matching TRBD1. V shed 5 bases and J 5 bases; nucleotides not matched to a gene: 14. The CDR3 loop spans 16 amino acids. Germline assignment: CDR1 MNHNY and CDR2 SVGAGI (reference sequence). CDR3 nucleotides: TGTGCCAGCAGTACTCCCACCCCGGACAGGCCGGAGACCCAGTACTTC. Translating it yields CASSTPTPDRPETQYF.

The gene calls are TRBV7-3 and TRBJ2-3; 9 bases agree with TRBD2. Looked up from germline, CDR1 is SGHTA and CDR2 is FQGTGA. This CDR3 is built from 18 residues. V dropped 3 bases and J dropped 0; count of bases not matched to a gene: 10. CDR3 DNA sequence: TGTGCCAGCAGCTTTAGAGCGGGGGGCCAAACTAGCACAGATACGCAGTATTTT. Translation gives CASSFRAGGQTSTDTQYF.

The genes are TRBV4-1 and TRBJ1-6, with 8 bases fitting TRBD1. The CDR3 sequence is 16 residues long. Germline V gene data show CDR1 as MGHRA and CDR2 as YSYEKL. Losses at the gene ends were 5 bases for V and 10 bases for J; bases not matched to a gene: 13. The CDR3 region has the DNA TGCGCCAGCAGCGCCCTGGCAATGGACAGGGAGTCACCCCTCCACTTT. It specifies CASSALAMDRESPLHF.

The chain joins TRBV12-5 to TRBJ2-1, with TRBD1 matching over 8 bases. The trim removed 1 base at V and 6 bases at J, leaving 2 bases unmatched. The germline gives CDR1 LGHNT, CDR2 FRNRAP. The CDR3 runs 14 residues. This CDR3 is CASGLGQGSNEQFF. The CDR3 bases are TGTGCTAGTGGTTTGGGACAGGGGTCCAATGAGCAGTTCTTC.

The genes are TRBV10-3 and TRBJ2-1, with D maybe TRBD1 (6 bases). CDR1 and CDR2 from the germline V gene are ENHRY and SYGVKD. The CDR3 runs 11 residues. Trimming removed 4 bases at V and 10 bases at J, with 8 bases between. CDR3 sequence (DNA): TGTGCCATCAGTGGAACAGGGGAGCAGTTCTTC. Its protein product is CAISGTGEQFF.

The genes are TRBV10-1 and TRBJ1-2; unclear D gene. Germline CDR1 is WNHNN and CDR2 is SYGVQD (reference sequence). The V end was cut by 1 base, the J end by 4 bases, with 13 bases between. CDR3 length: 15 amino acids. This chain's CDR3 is CASSEYQVRGYGYTF. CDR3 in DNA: TGCGCCAGCAGTGAGTATCAGGTCCGGGGCTATGGCTACACCTTC.

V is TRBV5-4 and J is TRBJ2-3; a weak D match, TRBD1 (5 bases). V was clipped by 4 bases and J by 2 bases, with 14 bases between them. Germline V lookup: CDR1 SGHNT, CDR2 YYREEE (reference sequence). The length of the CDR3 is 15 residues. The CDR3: CASSVVGADTDTQYF. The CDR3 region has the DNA TGTGCCAGCAGCGTCGTAGGGGCAGACACAGATACGCAGTATTTT.

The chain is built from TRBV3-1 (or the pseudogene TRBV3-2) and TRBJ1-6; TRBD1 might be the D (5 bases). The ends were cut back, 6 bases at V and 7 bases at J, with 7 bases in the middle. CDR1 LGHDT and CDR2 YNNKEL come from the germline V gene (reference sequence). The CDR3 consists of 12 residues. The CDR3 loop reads CASSAGNSPLHF. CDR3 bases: TGTGCCAGCAGTGCAGGGAATTCACCCCTCCACTTT.

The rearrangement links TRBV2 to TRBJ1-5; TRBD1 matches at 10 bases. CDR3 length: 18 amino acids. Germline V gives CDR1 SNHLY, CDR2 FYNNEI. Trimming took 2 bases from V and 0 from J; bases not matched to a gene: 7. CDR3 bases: TGTGCCAGCAGTGAATGGGGACAGGGGCTAAATAGCAATCAGCCCCAGCATTTT. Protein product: CASSEWGQGLNSNQPQHF.

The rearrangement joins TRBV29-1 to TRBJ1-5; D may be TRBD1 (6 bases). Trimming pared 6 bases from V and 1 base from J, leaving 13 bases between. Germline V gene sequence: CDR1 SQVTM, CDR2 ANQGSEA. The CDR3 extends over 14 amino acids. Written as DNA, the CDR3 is TGCAGCGTAGCGGGACACCGAAGCAATCAGCCCCAGCATTTT. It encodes CSVAGHRSNQPQHF.

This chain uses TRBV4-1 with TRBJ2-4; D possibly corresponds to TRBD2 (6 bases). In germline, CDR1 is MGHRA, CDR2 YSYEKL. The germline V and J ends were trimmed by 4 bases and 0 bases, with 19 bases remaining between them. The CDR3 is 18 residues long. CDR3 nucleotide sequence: TGCGCCAGCAGCCCTGGGGGAGGCTACCCTTTAGCCAAAAACATTCAGTACTTC. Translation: CASSPGGGYPLAKNIQYF.

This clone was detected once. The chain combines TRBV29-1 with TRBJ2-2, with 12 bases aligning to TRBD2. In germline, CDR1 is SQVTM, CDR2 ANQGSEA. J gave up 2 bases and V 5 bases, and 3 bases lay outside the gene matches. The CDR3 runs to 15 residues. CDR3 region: CSVLAGGLNTGELFF. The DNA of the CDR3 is TGCAGCGTTCTAGCGGGGGGGCTCAACACCGGGGAGCTGTTTTTT.

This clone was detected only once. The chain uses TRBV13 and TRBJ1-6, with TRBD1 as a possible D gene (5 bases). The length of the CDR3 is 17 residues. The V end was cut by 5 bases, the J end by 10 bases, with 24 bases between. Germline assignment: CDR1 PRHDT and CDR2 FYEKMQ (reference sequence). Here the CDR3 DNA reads TGTGCCAGCAGCCTACGACGGGGCGGGGACCTAAGGTCACCCCTCCACTTT. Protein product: CASSLRRGGDLRSPLHF.

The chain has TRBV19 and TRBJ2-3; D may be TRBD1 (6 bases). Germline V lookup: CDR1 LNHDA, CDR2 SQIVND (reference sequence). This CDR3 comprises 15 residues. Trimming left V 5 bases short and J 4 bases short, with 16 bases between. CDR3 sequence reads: CASSVDSLRPDTQYF. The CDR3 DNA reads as TGTGCCAGTAGTGTGGACAGTCTCCGGCCAGATACGCAGTATTTT. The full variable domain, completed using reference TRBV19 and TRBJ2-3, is DGGITQSPKYLFRKEGQNVTLSCEQNLNHDAMYWYRQDPGQGLRLIYYSQIVNDFQKGDIAEGYSVSREKKESFPLTVTSAQKNPTAFYLCASSVDSLRPDTQYFGPGTRLTVL.

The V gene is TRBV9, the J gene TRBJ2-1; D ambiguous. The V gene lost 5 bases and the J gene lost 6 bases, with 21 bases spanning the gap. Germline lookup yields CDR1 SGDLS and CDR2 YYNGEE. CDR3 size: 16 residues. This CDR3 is CASSAQTGNVRNEQFF. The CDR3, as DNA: TGTGCCAGCAGTGCCCAGACTGGAAACGTCCGCAATGAGCAGTTCTTC.

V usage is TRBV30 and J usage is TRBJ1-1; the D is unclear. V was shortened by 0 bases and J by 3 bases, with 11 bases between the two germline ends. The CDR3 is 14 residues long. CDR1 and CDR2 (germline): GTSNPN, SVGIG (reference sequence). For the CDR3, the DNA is TGTGCCTGGAGTGTACGTCCCCCGGACACTGAAGCTTTCTTT. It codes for CAWSVRPPDTEAFF.

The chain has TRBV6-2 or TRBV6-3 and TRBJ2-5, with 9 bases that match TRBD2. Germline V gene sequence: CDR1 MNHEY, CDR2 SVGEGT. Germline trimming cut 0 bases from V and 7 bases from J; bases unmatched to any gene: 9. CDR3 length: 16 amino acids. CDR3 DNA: TGTGCCAGCAGTTACTCGACGTCTAGCGGGATGGGGACCCAGTACTTC. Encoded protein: CASSYSTSSGMGTQYF.

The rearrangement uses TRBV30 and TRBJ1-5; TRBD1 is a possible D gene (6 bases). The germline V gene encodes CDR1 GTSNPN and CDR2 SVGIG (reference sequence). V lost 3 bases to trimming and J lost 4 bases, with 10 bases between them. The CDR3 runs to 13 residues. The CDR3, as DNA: TGTGCCTGGAGGGGCAGGGGAAATCAGCCCCAGCATTTT. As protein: CAWRGRGNQPQHF.

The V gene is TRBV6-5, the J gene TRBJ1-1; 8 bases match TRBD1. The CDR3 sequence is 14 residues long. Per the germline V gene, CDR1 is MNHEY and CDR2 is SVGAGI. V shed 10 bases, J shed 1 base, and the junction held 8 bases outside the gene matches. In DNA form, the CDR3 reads TGTGCCATCCGGACAGGGATGGGGAACACTGAAGCTTTCTTT. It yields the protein CAIRTGMGNTEAFF.